This passage covers 16 T cell receptor beta chains from one sample sequenced in a study of T cells in localized non-small cell lung cancer. Clones were sequenced by immunoSEQ multiplex PCR, and TCRdb holds only the in-frame ones, with some missing. The sample includes fewer than 90,000 clones, roughly 81% of them seen just once. The sample was peripheral blood, taken before any cancer treatment. The receptor set was obtained from a man aged 35-75 years with stage I lung adenocarcinoma.

This rearrangement joins TRBV19 to TRBJ1-5; D call uncertain. Trimming removed 7 bases from V and 2 bases from J, with 15 bases in between. The CDR3 runs to 15 residues. The germline V gene encodes CDR1 LNHDA and CDR2 SQIVND (reference sequence). This CDR3 reads CASIPRGIGNQPQHF. As DNA, the CDR3 is TGTGCCAGTATCCCGAGAGGGATTGGCAATCAGCCCCAGCATTTT.

The chain employs TRBV19 and TRBJ2-7; D is perhaps TRBD1 (6 bases). CDR3 length: 13 residues. The V gene's germline CDR1 is LNHDA and CDR2 SQIVND (reference sequence). V was shortened by 3 bases and J by 6 bases, with 12 bases between the two germline ends. CDR3 sequence (DNA): TGTGCCAGTAGTATGTCTCCAGGGGTCGAGCAGTACTTC. It is translated as CASSMSPGVEQYF.

J is TRBJ2-7 and V is TRBV7-2; D ambiguous. Germline CDR1 SGHTA, CDR2 FQGNSA. The CDR3 is made up of 12 amino acids. V gave up 6 bases and J gave up 7 bases, with 13 bases separating them. The DNA for the CDR3 is TGTGCCAGCAGTCTCTCCATCGAAGAGCAGTACTTC. It codes for CASSLSIEEQYF.

This clone has more than one count but fewer than ten. This rearrangement joins TRBV2 to TRBJ1-1; no clear D. Germline V gene sequence: CDR1 SNHLY, CDR2 FYNNEI. This CDR3 has 13 amino acids. V gave up 2 bases and J gave up 10 bases, with 14 bases separating them. CDR3 region: CASSESGVSSAFF. Here the CDR3 DNA reads TGTGCCAGCAGTGAATCTGGCGTCAGTTCAGCTTTCTTT.

V is TRBV7-3 and J is TRBJ2-5; TRBD1 agrees at 7 bases. The J call is in doubt because the DNA end fits TRBJ2-7 better. CDR3 length: 14 residues. Germline CDR1 SGHTA, CDR2 FQGTGA. CDR3: CASSRSTGSYEQYF. CDR3 nucleotide sequence: TGTGCCAGCAGCCGTTCGACAGGGAGCTACGAGCAGTACTTC.

The CDR3 reads CATSRDEGGGPSFQPQHF. The CDR3 DNA reads as TGTGCCACCAGCAGAGACGAGGGTGGAGGGCCTTCATTTCAGCCCCAGCATTTT. The rearrangement links TRBV15 to TRBJ1-5; the D is unclear. Germline V gene sequence: CDR1 LNHNV, CDR2 YYDKDF (reference sequence). The CDR3 is 18 amino acids. V gave up 0 bases and J gave up 6 bases, with 21 bases separating them.

Concerning this clone: At one of its ends the junction is not consistent with the germline gene, which may arise from a read error. Additional DNA sequences in this sample encode the identical CDR3. The genes are TRBV7-6 and TRBJ2-6; no clear D gene. The CDR3 has 15 amino acids. CDR1 and CDR2 (germline): SGHVS, FNYEAQ. Here the CDR3 DNA reads TGTGCTAGCAGCTTGAGGCTCTCTGGGGCCAACGTCCTGACTTTC. Translated, it gives CASSLRLSGANVLTF.

In its sample, this clone was seen once. The gene calls are TRBV20-1 and TRBJ1-2; D might be TRBD1 (5 bases). V lost 6 bases and J lost 10, with 15 bases in between. The germline CDR1 and CDR2 sequences are DFQATT and SNEGSKA (reference sequence). The CDR3 has 11 amino acids. CDR3 sequence (DNA): TGCAGTGCAACCGGGACGGAGACCTACACCTTC. It encodes CSATGTETYTF.

The count of this clone is one. The J gene is TRBJ2-5, the V gene TRBV7-2; 10 bases map to TRBD2. Germline-derived CDR1 and CDR2 are SGHTA and FQGNSA. This CDR3 is 15 amino acids long. V was clipped by 5 bases and J by 4 bases; unmatched bases: 7. The CDR3 region is CASSRAGGPGETQYF. The CDR3 DNA reads TGTGCCAGCAGCCGAGCGGGAGGGCCGGGAGAGACCCAGTACTTC.

The J gene is TRBJ2-6, the V gene TRBV5-6, with 10 positions matching TRBD2. The germline CDR1 and CDR2 sequences are SGHDT and YYEEEE. The V gene end was trimmed by 6 bases and the J gene end by 13 bases; junction bases not matched to a gene: 16. The CDR3 is made up of 16 amino acids. CDR3 nucleotides: TGTGCCAGCATCATAACCTGGACTAGCGGCGCTGGGGTCCTGACTTTC. It is translated as CASIITWTSGAGVLTF.

By sample fraction, this clone is medium-sized (0.01 to 0.1%). The CDR3 nucleotides are TGCGCCAGCAGTGGACAGGTTTTAACCGGGGAGCTGTTTTTT. Its protein is CASSGQVLTGELFF. The chain is built from TRBV10-2 and TRBJ2-2; perhaps TRBD1 as D (6 bases). Per germline, CDR1 WSHSY and CDR2 SAAADI. The CDR3 covers 14 residues. V was cut by 4 bases and J by 5 bases, with 11 bases left in between.

The genes are TRBV28 and TRBJ2-3, with D possibly matching TRBD1 (5 bases). CDR3 size: 15 residues. Germline CDR1 reads MDHEN; CDR2 reads SYDVKM. V lost 6 bases and J 3 bases, leaving 16 bases between the germline ends. CDR3 region: CASSPWGEGTDTQYF. The CDR3, as DNA: TGTGCCAGCAGCCCGTGGGGCGAAGGTACAGATACGCAGTATTTT.

This clone was observed once. The chain links TRBV19 to TRBJ2-7; 7 bases line up with TRBD2. The V segment lost 3 bases and the J segment 3 bases; nucleotides outside the gene matches: 5. The V gene's germline CDR1 is LNHDA and CDR2 SQIVND (reference sequence). CDR3 length: 14 amino acids. The CDR3 DNA follows: TGTGCCAGTAGTATTGATGGGGAGGGCTACGAGCAGTACTTC. Amino acids: CASSIDGEGYEQYF.

The chain uses TRBV6-1 and TRBJ2-5; weak D call: TRBD1 (6 bases). CDR3 length: 13 residues. Germline V gene data show CDR1 as MNHNS and CDR2 as SASEGT. Trimming removed 8 bases from V and 3 bases from J, with 13 bases in between. This CDR3 reads CASLGQNKETQYF. The DNA for the CDR3 is TGTGCCAGCCTAGGACAGAATAAAGAGACCCAGTACTTC.

The chain combines TRBV18 with TRBJ1-5, with 10 bases that match TRBD1. This CDR3 spans 15 amino acids. Per germline, CDR1 KGHSH and CDR2 LQKENI. V was clipped by 4 bases and J by 6 bases; unmatched bases: 6. CDR3 sequence reads: CASSQGQGNGQPQHF. CDR3 sequence (DNA): TGTGCCAGCTCACAGGGACAGGGGAACGGTCAGCCCCAGCATTTT.

This clone was counted between two and nine times. V usage is TRBV5-6 and J usage is TRBJ2-3, with D possibly being TRBD2 (5 bases). Germline CDR1 and CDR2: SGHDT and YYEEEE. V lost 6 bases and J lost 0, with 17 bases in between. This CDR3 contains 16 residues. The DNA for the CDR3 is TGTGCCAGCATTAGTTTTGGGCGGGCTAGCACAGATACGCAGTATTTT. The encoded protein is CASISFGRASTDTQYF.